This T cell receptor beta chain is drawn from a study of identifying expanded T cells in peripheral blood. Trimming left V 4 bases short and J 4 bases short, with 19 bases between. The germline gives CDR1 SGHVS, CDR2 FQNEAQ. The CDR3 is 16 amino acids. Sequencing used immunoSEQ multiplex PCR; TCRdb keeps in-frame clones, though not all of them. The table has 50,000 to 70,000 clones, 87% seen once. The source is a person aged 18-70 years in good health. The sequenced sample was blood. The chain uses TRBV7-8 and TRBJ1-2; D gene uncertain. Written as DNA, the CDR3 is TGTGCCAGCAGCTCCCGGAAGGGCCGCCTTTCCTATGGCTACACCTTC. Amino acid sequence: CASSSRKGRLSYGYTF. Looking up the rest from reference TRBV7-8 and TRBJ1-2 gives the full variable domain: GAGVSQSPRYKVAKRGQDVALRCDPISGHVSLFWYQQALGQGPEFLTYFQNEAQLDKSGLPSDRFFAERPEGSVSTLKIQRTQQEDSAVYLCASSSRKGRLSYGYTFGSGTRLTVV.